The T cell receptor (beta chain) under discussion was sequenced for a study of shared clonotypes between healthy human individuals. At deep level, the assay was performed. Here immunoSEQ multiplex PCR was the method, and the copy in TCRdb shows in-frame clones only, minus some. The repertoire has 550,000 to 750,000 clones, around 95% of them found once; the top ten carry 0.1% to 0.11%. This CDR3 spans 17 amino acids. After removal of 4 bases from V and 4 bases from J, the junction contained 11 bases not matched to a gene. CDR1 is MNHEY and CDR2 is SMNVEV in the germline V gene (reference sequence). Naive CD8 cells lacked CD45RO and underwent positive selection for CCR7, leaving out terminally differentiated effector memory CD45RA+ cells.

This sequence originates from a woman aged 25 to 39 in good health. The chain couples TRBV27 to TRBJ2-7; 12 bases map to TRBD1. The material sequenced was naive CD8+ T cells sorted from blood. CDR3 DNA: TGTGCCAGCAGTTCCCCAACCGGGACAGGGGGCTTTTACGAGCAGTACTTC. It is translated as CASSSPTGTGGFYEQYF.